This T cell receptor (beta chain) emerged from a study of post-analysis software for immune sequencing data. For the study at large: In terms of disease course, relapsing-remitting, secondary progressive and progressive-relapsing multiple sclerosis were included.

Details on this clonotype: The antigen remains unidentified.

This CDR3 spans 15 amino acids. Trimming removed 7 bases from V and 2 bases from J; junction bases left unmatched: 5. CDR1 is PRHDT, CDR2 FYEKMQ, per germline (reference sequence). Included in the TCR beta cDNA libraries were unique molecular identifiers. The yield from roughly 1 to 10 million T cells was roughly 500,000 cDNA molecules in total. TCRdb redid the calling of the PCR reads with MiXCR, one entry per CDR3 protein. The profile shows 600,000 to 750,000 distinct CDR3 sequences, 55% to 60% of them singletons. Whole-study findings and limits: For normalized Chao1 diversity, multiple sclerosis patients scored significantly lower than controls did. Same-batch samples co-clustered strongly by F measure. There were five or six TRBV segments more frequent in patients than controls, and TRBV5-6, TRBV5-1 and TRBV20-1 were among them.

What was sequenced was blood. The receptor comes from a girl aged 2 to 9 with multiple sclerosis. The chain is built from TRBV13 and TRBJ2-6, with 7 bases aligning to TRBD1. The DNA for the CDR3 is TGTGCCAGCACTAGAGACAGGGCTGGGGCCAACGTCCTGACTTTC. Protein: CASTRDRAGANVLTF.